A selection of T cell receptor beta chains follows, all from one sample in a study of blood T cell repertoires in COVID-19. Clones were read by immunoSEQ multiplex PCR, and TCRdb kept only the in-frame ones, dropping some. The table shows more than 35,000 clones, with about two thirds occurring only once. The sequencing input was peripheral blood. The receptor source for this set is a man at least 80 years old with acute or convalescent COVID-19. Each CDR3 is given with its conserved first and last residue. D genes are given only for firm matches. Part of the rows lack a size; the others show once, few, many or a class for expanded clones.

d_gene: TRBD2; j_gene: TRBJ2-7; abundance: -; v_gene: TRBV5-1; CDR3nt: TGCGCCAGCAGCGCAGGACTAGCGGGGGTCTCCTACGAGCAGTACTTC; CDR3aa: CASSAGLAGVSYEQYF
d_gene: -; j_gene: TRBJ1-3; abundance: -; v_gene: TRBV6-5; CDR3nt: TGTGCCAGCAGGCAGGGCTCTGGAAACACCATATATTTT; CDR3aa: CASRQGSGNTIYF
d_gene: -; j_gene: TRBJ2-3; abundance: once; v_gene: TRBV11-2; CDR3nt: TGTGCCAGCAGCTTTACCACTGCAGATACGCAGTATTTT; CDR3aa: CASSFTTADTQYF
d_gene: -; j_gene: TRBJ2-2; abundance: -; v_gene: TRBV29-1; CDR3nt: TGCAGCGTTGTAGTCCGGGGTTTGGGCACCGGGGAGCTGTTTTTT; CDR3aa: CSVVVRGLGTGELFF
d_gene: -; j_gene: TRBJ2-1; abundance: few; v_gene: TRBV3-1/TRBV3-2; CDR3nt: TGTGCCAGCAGCCACCCTTCTAGGATCAATGAGCAGTTCTTC; CDR3aa: CASSHPSRINEQFF
d_gene: TRBD1; j_gene: TRBJ1-2; abundance: -; v_gene: TRBV11-2; CDR3nt: TGTGCCAGCAGCCCGCAGTGGACAGGGAACTATGGCTACACCTTC; CDR3aa: CASSPQWTGNYGYTF
d_gene: TRBD1; j_gene: TRBJ1-5; abundance: -; v_gene: TRBV6-2/TRBV6-3; CDR3nt: TGTGCCAGCAGTTTACAGGGGGCGAAGAATCAGCCCCAGCATTTT; CDR3aa: CASSLQGAKNQPQHF
d_gene: -; j_gene: TRBJ1-3; abundance: -; v_gene: TRBV11-2; CDR3nt: TGTGCCAGCAGCTTAATGAAGAGCTCTGGAAACACCATATATTTT; CDR3aa: CASSLMKSSGNTIYF
d_gene: -; j_gene: TRBJ1-6; abundance: -; v_gene: TRBV12-3/TRBV12-4; CDR3nt: TGTGCCAGCAGTATCCAGGGTTTTTCACCCCTCCACTTT; CDR3aa: CASSIQGFSPLHF
d_gene: TRBD2; j_gene: TRBJ2-1; abundance: -; v_gene: TRBV19; CDR3nt: TGTGCCAGTAGTGCGGGACTAGCGGGGGGCTACAATGAGCAGTTCTTC; CDR3aa: CASSAGLAGGYNEQFF
d_gene: -; j_gene: TRBJ2-7; abundance: -; v_gene: TRBV3-1/TRBV3-2; CDR3nt: TGTGCCAGCAGCCGGCCAGGGAGGTCCTACGAGCAGTACTTC; CDR3aa: CASSRPGRSYEQYF
d_gene: -; j_gene: TRBJ1-2; abundance: -; v_gene: TRBV9; CDR3nt: TGTGCCAGCAGCCTCCCCTCGGCAGGGTGGAACTATGGCTACACCTTC; CDR3aa: CASSLPSAGWNYGYTF
d_gene: TRBD2; j_gene: TRBJ2-3; abundance: -; v_gene: TRBV7-2; CDR3nt: TGTGCCAGCAGCTTGGGGAGGAAGCGGGGGGGGACAGATACGCAGTATTTT; CDR3aa: CASSLGRKRGGTDTQYF
d_gene: TRBD2; j_gene: TRBJ2-7; abundance: -; v_gene: TRBV10-3; CDR3nt: TGTGCCATCAGTGAGTCGCAGACTAGCAGAACCTACGAGCAGTACTTC; CDR3aa: CAISESQTSRTYEQYF
d_gene: TRBD2; j_gene: TRBJ2-3; abundance: few; v_gene: TRBV18; CDR3nt: TGTGCCAGCTCACCACTTAGCGGGAGGCGGGCAGATACGCAGTATTTT; CDR3aa: CASSPLSGRRADTQYF
d_gene: TRBD1; j_gene: TRBJ2-7; abundance: few; v_gene: TRBV6-5; CDR3nt: TGTGCCAGCAGCCGACCAGGACAGGGACTCTACGAGCAGTACTTC; CDR3aa: CASSRPGQGLYEQYF
d_gene: TRBD2; j_gene: TRBJ2-5; abundance: -; v_gene: TRBV6-2/TRBV6-3; CDR3nt: TGTGCCAGCAGTTCGATAGCGGGAGCCGGCGAGACCCAGTACTTC; CDR3aa: CASSSIAGAGETQYF
d_gene: -; j_gene: TRBJ1-2; abundance: -; v_gene: TRBV4-1; CDR3nt: TGCGCCAGCAGCCAAGATTCGGCGGTCTATGGCTACACCTTC; CDR3aa: CASSQDSAVYGYTF
d_gene: TRBD2; j_gene: TRBJ2-2; abundance: -; v_gene: TRBV27; CDR3nt: TGTGCCAGCAGTTTAGGAGAAAGGGGACTAGGAACCGGGGAGCTGTTTTTT; CDR3aa: CASSLGERGLGTGELFF
d_gene: -; j_gene: TRBJ2-5; abundance: once; v_gene: TRBV7-7; CDR3nt: TGTGCCAGCAGCTTAAATGTCGCCGGTGACGGGGAGACCCAGTACTTC; CDR3aa: CASSLNVAGDGETQYF
d_gene: TRBD1; j_gene: TRBJ1-3; abundance: few; v_gene: TRBV6-6; CDR3nt: TGTGCCAGCAGTTTAGGACAGGGGTCTGGAAACACCATATATTTT; CDR3aa: CASSLGQGSGNTIYF
d_gene: -; j_gene: TRBJ2-2; abundance: few; v_gene: TRBV5-4; CDR3nt: TGTGCCAGCAGCTTGCTCGTCGACACCGGGGAGCTGTTTTTT; CDR3aa: CASSLLVDTGELFF
d_gene: TRBD1; j_gene: TRBJ2-7; abundance: -; v_gene: TRBV5-4; CDR3nt: TGTGCCAGCAGCGTGCAACCGGGACAGGAATCCTACGAGCAGTACTTC; CDR3aa: CASSVQPGQESYEQYF
d_gene: TRBD1; j_gene: TRBJ1-5; abundance: -; v_gene: TRBV6-5; CDR3nt: TGTGCCAGCAGTTTGGGACAGTTTCTGCCCCAGCATTTT; CDR3aa: CASSLGQFLPQHF
d_gene: -; j_gene: TRBJ2-7; abundance: -; v_gene: TRBV6-5; CDR3nt: TGTGCCAGCAGTTACTTTCCGGGAGCAACCTACGAGCAGTACTTC; CDR3aa: CASSYFPGATYEQYF
d_gene: -; j_gene: TRBJ2-1; abundance: -; v_gene: TRBV27; CDR3nt: TGTGCCAGCAGCTCCCGCGACAGCGAGCCCTACAATGAGCAGTTCTTC; CDR3aa: CASSSRDSEPYNEQFF
d_gene: TRBD1; j_gene: TRBJ2-1; abundance: -; v_gene: TRBV9; CDR3nt: TGTGCCAGCAGCGCTGCCGACAGGGGTGCCTACAATGAGCAGTTCTTC; CDR3aa: CASSAADRGAYNEQFF
d_gene: TRBD1; j_gene: TRBJ2-1; abundance: -; v_gene: TRBV11-3; CDR3nt: TGTGCCAGCAGCTACCCCGGGACAGGGTTCGATGAGCAGTTCTTC; CDR3aa: CASSYPGTGFDEQFF
d_gene: -; j_gene: TRBJ2-7; abundance: few; v_gene: TRBV7-6; CDR3nt: TGTGCCAGCAGCTTAGGGGTCAGGGGAACGCAAGAGCAGTACTTC; CDR3aa: CASSLGVRGTQEQYF
d_gene: -; j_gene: TRBJ1-2; abundance: -; v_gene: TRBV20-1; CDR3nt: TGCAGTGCAACCCCTCCCGGGGGCTACACCTTC; CDR3aa: CSATPPGGYTF
d_gene: -; j_gene: TRBJ2-3; abundance: -; v_gene: TRBV9; CDR3nt: TGTGCCAGCAGCCCCCGCCGGGAAGGAGATACGCAGTATTTT; CDR3aa: CASSPRREGDTQYF
d_gene: TRBD1; j_gene: TRBJ1-1; abundance: -; v_gene: TRBV5-1; CDR3nt: TGCGCCAGCAGCTTGATGAAAGGGGGCACTACGGAAGCTTTCTTT; CDR3aa: CASSLMKGGTTEAFF
d_gene: TRBD1; j_gene: TRBJ1-6; abundance: -; v_gene: TRBV7-9; CDR3nt: TGTGCCAGCAGCGATGGACAGGCTCGGGATTCACCCCTCCACTTT; CDR3aa: CASSDGQARDSPLHF
d_gene: TRBD2; j_gene: TRBJ2-3; abundance: -; v_gene: TRBV28; CDR3nt: TGTGCCAGCAGTTTAGGGGCGGGAGGGCCCTCGTGGGACACAGATACGCAGTATTTT; CDR3aa: CASSLGAGGPSWDTDTQYF
d_gene: -; j_gene: TRBJ1-3; abundance: once; v_gene: TRBV11-3; CDR3nt: TGTGCCAGCAGCTTAGGTGGTTGGGGGCAGCCCGAACCTGGAAACACCATATATTTT; CDR3aa: CASSLGGWGQPEPGNTIYF
d_gene: TRBD1; j_gene: TRBJ1-1; abundance: -; v_gene: TRBV4-1; CDR3nt: TGCGCCAGCAGCCAAGTTACAGGGGCGAGCACTGAAGCTTTCTTT; CDR3aa: CASSQVTGASTEAFF
d_gene: -; j_gene: TRBJ1-3; abundance: -; v_gene: TRBV30; CDR3nt: TGTGCCTGGAGTCTCTCCTCTGGAAACACCATATATTTT; CDR3aa: CAWSLSSGNTIYF
d_gene: TRBD2; j_gene: TRBJ2-3; abundance: -; v_gene: TRBV15; CDR3nt: TGTGCCACCAGCAGAGGAGCGGGGCTTAGCACAGATACGCAGTATTTT; CDR3aa: CATSRGAGLSTDTQYF
d_gene: -; j_gene: TRBJ1-5; abundance: few; v_gene: TRBV19; CDR3nt: TGTGCCAGTAGTATCGATCGGGGAGCCGTCGGTCAGCCCCAGCATTTT; CDR3aa: CASSIDRGAVGQPQHF
d_gene: -; j_gene: TRBJ1-4; abundance: -; v_gene: TRBV7-9; CDR3nt: TGTGCCAGCAGCTTAGCGGAGGCCCAAGGTGAACTGTTTTTT; CDR3aa: CASSLAEAQGELFF
d_gene: -; j_gene: TRBJ2-2; abundance: -; v_gene: TRBV7-3; CDR3nt: TGTGCCAGCATCGGGCCAGAAAGAGGGACCGGGGAGCTGTTTTTT; CDR3aa: CASIGPERGTGELFF
d_gene: -; j_gene: TRBJ1-1; abundance: -; v_gene: TRBV19; CDR3nt: TGTGCCAGTAGTATAGGGAGGGGTGAAGCTTTCTTT; CDR3aa: CASSIGRGEAFF
d_gene: -; j_gene: TRBJ1-1; abundance: -; v_gene: TRBV5-1; CDR3nt: TGCGCCAGCAGCCCGGACAGTACGAACACTGAAGCTTTCTTT; CDR3aa: CASSPDSTNTEAFF
d_gene: TRBD1; j_gene: TRBJ2-7; abundance: -; v_gene: TRBV7-7; CDR3nt: TGTGCTAGCAGCCACCTTTTAAGGGACAGTTACGAGCAGTACTTC; CDR3aa: CASSHLLRDSYEQYF
d_gene: -; j_gene: TRBJ1-1; abundance: -; v_gene: TRBV7-9; CDR3nt: TGTGCCAGCAGCTTAGGCAGGGGGAACACTGAAGCTTTCTTT; CDR3aa: CASSLGRGNTEAFF
d_gene: TRBD1; j_gene: TRBJ1-2; abundance: -; v_gene: TRBV6-5; CDR3nt: TGTGCCAGCAGGGGGACAGCCCTTAACTATGGCTACACCTTC; CDR3aa: CASRGTALNYGYTF
d_gene: TRBD2; j_gene: TRBJ2-3; abundance: -; v_gene: TRBV9; CDR3nt: TGTGCCAGCAGCGATCCTCGGACTAGCGGGACCACAGATACGCAGTATTTT; CDR3aa: CASSDPRTSGTTDTQYF
d_gene: TRBD1; j_gene: TRBJ2-7; abundance: few; v_gene: TRBV4-3; CDR3nt: TGCGCCAGCAGCCAAGATATCGGGGCGGGCGCAGGGGGCTCCTACGAGCAGTACTTC; CDR3aa: CASSQDIGAGAGGSYEQYF
d_gene: -; j_gene: TRBJ2-5; abundance: -; v_gene: TRBV11-3; CDR3nt: TGTGCCAGCAGCTTAGATCCGGGTTACCAAGAGACCCAGTACTTC; CDR3aa: CASSLDPGYQETQYF
d_gene: -; j_gene: TRBJ1-2; abundance: -; v_gene: TRBV6-5; CDR3nt: TGTGCCAGCAGGCCGACAGTGGGGGGCTACACCTTC; CDR3aa: CASRPTVGGYTF
d_gene: TRBD1; j_gene: TRBJ1-6; abundance: -; v_gene: TRBV5-1; CDR3nt: TGCGCCAGCAGCTCACGGGACAGGGGTAATTCACCCCTCCACTTT; CDR3aa: CASSSRDRGNSPLHF